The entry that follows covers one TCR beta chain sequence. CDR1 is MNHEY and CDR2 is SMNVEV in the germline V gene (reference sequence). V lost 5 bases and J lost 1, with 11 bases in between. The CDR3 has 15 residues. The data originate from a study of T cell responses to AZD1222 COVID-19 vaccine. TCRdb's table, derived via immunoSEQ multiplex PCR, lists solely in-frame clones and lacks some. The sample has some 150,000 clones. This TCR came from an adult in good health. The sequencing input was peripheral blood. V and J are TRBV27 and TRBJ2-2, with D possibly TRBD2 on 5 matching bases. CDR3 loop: CASSPRGLNTGELFF. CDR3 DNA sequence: TGTGCCAGCAGTCCCCGCGGACTGAACACCGGGGAGCTGTTTTTT.